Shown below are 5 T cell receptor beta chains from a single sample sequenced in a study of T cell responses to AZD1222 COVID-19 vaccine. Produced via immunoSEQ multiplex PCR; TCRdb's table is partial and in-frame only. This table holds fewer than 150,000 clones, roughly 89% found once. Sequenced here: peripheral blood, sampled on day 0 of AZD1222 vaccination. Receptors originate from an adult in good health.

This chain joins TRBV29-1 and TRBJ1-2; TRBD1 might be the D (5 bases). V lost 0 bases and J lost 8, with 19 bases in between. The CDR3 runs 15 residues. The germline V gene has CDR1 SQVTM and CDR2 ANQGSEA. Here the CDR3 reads CSVEDPRGVLSGYTF. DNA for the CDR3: TGCAGCGTTGAAGACCCGCGGGGGGTCCTCTCAGGCTACACCTTC.

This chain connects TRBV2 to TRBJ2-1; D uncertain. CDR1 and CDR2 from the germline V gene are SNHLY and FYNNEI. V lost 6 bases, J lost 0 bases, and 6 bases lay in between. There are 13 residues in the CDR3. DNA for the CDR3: TGTGCCAGCAGACGATACTCCTACAATGAGCAGTTCTTC. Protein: CASRRYSYNEQFF. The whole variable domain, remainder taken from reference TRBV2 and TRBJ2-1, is EPEVTQTPSHQVTQMGQEVILRCVPISNHLYFYWYRQILGQKVEFLVSFYNNEISEKSEIFDDQFSVERPDGSNFTLKIRSTKLEDSAMYFCASRRYSYNEQFFGPGTRLTVL.

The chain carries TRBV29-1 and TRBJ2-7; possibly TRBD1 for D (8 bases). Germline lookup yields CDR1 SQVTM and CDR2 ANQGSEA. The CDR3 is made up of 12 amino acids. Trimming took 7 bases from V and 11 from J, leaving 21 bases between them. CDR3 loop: CSARQGIGGEYF. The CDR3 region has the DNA TGCAGCGCCAGACAGGGGATAGGGGGGGAGTACTTC.

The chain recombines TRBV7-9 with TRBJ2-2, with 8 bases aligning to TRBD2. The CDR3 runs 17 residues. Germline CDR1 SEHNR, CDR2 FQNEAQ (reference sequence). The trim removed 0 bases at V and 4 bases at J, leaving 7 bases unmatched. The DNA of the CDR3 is TGTGCCAGCAGCTTAGCCCAGCGGGAGTTGGGCACCGGGGAGCTGTTTTTT. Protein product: CASSLAQRELGTGELFF. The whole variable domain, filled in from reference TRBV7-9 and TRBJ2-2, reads DTGVSQNPRHKITKRGQNVTFRCDPISEHNRLYWYRQTLGQGPEFLTYFQNEAQLEKSRLLSDRFSAERPKGSFSTLEIQRTEQGDSAMYLCASSLAQRELGTGELFFGEGSRLTVL.

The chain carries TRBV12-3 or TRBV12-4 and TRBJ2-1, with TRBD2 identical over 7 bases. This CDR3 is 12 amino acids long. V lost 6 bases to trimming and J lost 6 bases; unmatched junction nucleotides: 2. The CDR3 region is CASSRTSNEQFF. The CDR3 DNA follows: TGTGCCAGCAGCCGGACTAGCAATGAGCAGTTCTTC.